These 27 T cell receptor beta chains were sequenced from one sample in a study of CD8 T cells in ankylosing spondylitis. No antigen has been identified for these receptors. A single record per CDR3 protein comes from TCRdb applying MiXCR to the 5' RACE reads. The sample yields a few hundred thousand distinct CDR3 sequences, approximately 20% seen once. General study results and limits: Typical of ankylosing spondylitis blood, it appeared, was a TCR beta motif of eight highly homologous variants.

The sequenced material came from blood, either unsorted or a sorted T cell fraction (not recorded which). The receptors originated from a male donor with ankylosing spondylitis.

The chain carries TRBV6-1 and TRBJ2-1; D unclear. Germline V gene sequence: CDR1 MNHNS, CDR2 SASEGT. The CDR3 totals 16 residues. The germline V and J ends were trimmed by 4 bases and 4 bases, with 17 bases remaining between them. The CDR3 DNA reads as TGTGCCAGCAGTGCATACATGAACACTATTTACAATGAGCAGTTCTTC. Translated, it gives CASSAYMNTIYNEQFF.

The rearrangement uses TRBV5-1 and TRBJ1-5, with a possible D match to TRBD1 (6 bases). The CDR3 length is 15 residues. V shed 4 bases and J shed 0 bases, with 11 bases lying between them. Germline V CDR1 and CDR2: SGHRS, YFSETQ. The CDR3 reads CASSPGTPSNQPQHF. CDR3 in DNA: TGCGCCAGCAGCCCCGGGACACCTAGCAATCAGCCCCAGCATTTT.

This clonotype has more than one count but fewer than ten. The chain combines TRBV5-1 with TRBJ1-1; 7 bases agree with TRBD1. V dropped 0 bases and J dropped 2; count of bases not matched to a gene: 4. Germline values: CDR1 SGHRS, CDR2 YFSETQ. This CDR3 is built from 15 residues. The CDR3 here is CASSLDRGANTEAFF. The DNA for the CDR3 is TGCGCCAGCAGCTTGGACAGGGGCGCCAACACTGAAGCTTTCTTT.

This clonotype appeared many times. The chain employs TRBV12-3 or TRBV12-4 and TRBJ2-5, with 14 bases lining up with TRBD2. Trimming at V came to 4 bases and at J to 4 bases, leaving 2 bases not matched to a gene. The CDR3 is made up of 15 amino acids. The chain's CDR3 is CASSSGLAGGETQYF. The CDR3 nucleotides are TGTGCCAGCAGTTCCGGACTAGCGGGAGGAGAGACCCAGTACTTC.

The chain couples TRBV12-3 or TRBV12-4 to TRBJ2-1; TRBD2 matches at 12 bases. V was clipped by 6 bases and J by 6 bases; unmatched bases: 6. The CDR3 extends over 15 amino acids. CDR3 protein: CASSAPGLAGNEQFF. Here the CDR3 DNA reads TGTGCCAGCAGCGCCCCGGGACTAGCGGGCAATGAGCAGTTCTTC.

This clonotype was seen a few times. This chain connects TRBV6-5 to TRBJ2-5; no clear D. Germline CDR1 and CDR2: MNHEY and SVGAGI. The CDR3 is 16 residues long. Trimming removed 0 bases at V and 1 base at J, with 12 bases between. CDR3 sequence: CASSYSLAESQETQYF. The CDR3 bases are TGTGCCAGCAGTTACTCGTTAGCCGAGAGCCAAGAGACCCAGTACTTC.

This clonotype was counted ten times or more. DNA for the CDR3: TGTGCCAGCAGCCTGACTAGCGAGAGCTACGAGCAGTACTTC. Translating gives CASSLTSESYEQYF. The rearrangement uses TRBV12-3 or TRBV12-4 and TRBJ2-7; 8 bases match TRBD2. The CDR3 is 14 amino acids. V shed 6 bases, J shed 3 bases, and the junction held 7 bases outside the gene matches.

This chain connects TRBV12-3 or TRBV12-4 to TRBJ2-2, with D perhaps TRBD1 (5 bases). V lost 7 bases, J lost 11 bases, and 29 bases lay in between. CDR3 length equals 17 residues. CDR3 amino acids: CASIPPRVGTNTEELFF. The CDR3 region has the DNA TGTGCCAGCATCCCCCCCAGGGTGGGCACGAACACTGAAGAGCTGTTTTTT.

The chain combines TRBV2 with TRBJ2-1; 8 positions agree with TRBD2. The trim removed 4 bases at V and 4 bases at J, leaving 3 bases unmatched. CDR1 SNHLY and CDR2 FYNNEI come from the germline V gene. The CDR3 totals 14 residues. In DNA, the CDR3 is TGTGCCAGCAGTGGCACTAGCGGTTACAATGAGCAGTTCTTC. This sequence encodes CASSGTSGYNEQFF.

Only a few counts were recorded for this clonotype. This chain joins TRBV12-3 or TRBV12-4 and TRBJ1-5; D is uncertain. The V end was cut by 1 base, the J end by 0 bases, with 7 bases between. The length of the CDR3 is 15 residues. CDR3 loop: CASSLGARSNQPQHF. The DNA of the CDR3 is TGTGCCAGCAGTTTAGGGGCACGTAGCAATCAGCCCCAGCATTTT.

This chain joins TRBV3-1 and TRBJ1-3; D unclear. This CDR3 contains 15 residues. Germline V gene data show CDR1 as LGHDT and CDR2 as YNNKEL (reference sequence). With 2 bases removed from V and 8 bases from J, the gap between germline ends came to 16 bases. The CDR3 DNA reads TGTGCCAGCAGCCAAAACCGCCAACGCCTGGACACCATATATTTT. Protein sequence: CASSQNRQRLDTIYF.

This clonotype was seen a handful of times. This chain joins TRBV25-1 and TRBJ2-3, with 12 bases lining up with TRBD2. Per germline, CDR1 MGHDK and CDR2 SYGVNS. V was pared by 3 bases and J by 5 bases, with 12 bases of the junction left unmatched. The CDR3 runs to 18 residues. CDR3 in DNA: TGTGCCAGCAGTGACCCTGGACTAGCGGGATTTAGGGGAGATACGCAGTATTTT. It yields the protein CASSDPGLAGFRGDTQYF.

CDR3 protein: CASSLLHGYEQYF. The CDR3 DNA sequence: TGTGCCAGCAGCTTATTACACGGCTACGAGCAGTACTTC. The chain uses TRBV7-3 and TRBJ2-7; D is ambiguous. The germline V gene encodes CDR1 SGHTA and CDR2 FQGTGA. V was cut by 2 bases and J by 3 bases, with 8 bases left in between. CDR3 length equals 13 residues.

The rearrangement joins TRBV7-9 to TRBJ2-7; 8 positions agree with TRBD1. Germline V gene data show CDR1 as SEHNR and CDR2 as FQNEAQ (reference sequence). V trimming: 4 bases; J trimming: 7 bases; junction bases outside the gene matches: 6. This CDR3 has 13 residues. CDR3 DNA sequence: TGTGCCAGCAGCTCAGGGGGCCCGTGGGAGCAGTACTTC. It yields the protein CASSSGGPWEQYF.

This clonotype appeared a few times. The chain is built from TRBV3-1 and TRBJ1-1, with D unresolved. V dropped 2 bases and J dropped 4 bases, with 8 bases sitting between them. Per the germline V gene, CDR1 is LGHDT and CDR2 is YNNKEL (reference sequence). CDR3 length: 13 residues. The CDR3 here is CASSQRGSTEAFF. Written as DNA, the CDR3 is TGTGCCAGCAGCCAAAGAGGTAGCACTGAAGCTTTCTTT.

V gene TRBV2 combines with J gene TRBJ2-3; TRBD2 aligns across 11 bases. V shed 7 bases and J 2 bases; nucleotides not matched to a gene: 5. The CDR3 is 15 amino acids. Germline V gene sequence: CDR1 SNHLY, CDR2 FYNNEI. The CDR3 reads CASTRLAGYTDTQYF. The CDR3 coding sequence is TGTGCCAGCACCAGACTAGCGGGATACACAGATACGCAGTATTTT.

This clonotype was detected a few times. The V and J genes are TRBV29-1 and TRBJ1-2; 8 bases align to TRBD1. With V trimmed by 1 base and J by 6 bases, 7 bases remained unmatched. Per germline, CDR1 SQVTM and CDR2 ANQGSEA. This CDR3 is 14 amino acids long. The CDR3 DNA reads TGCAGCGTTGAAGTAAGGGGACAGGTCGATGGCTACACCTTC. This encodes CSVEVRGQVDGYTF.

This clonotype turned up a few times. The CDR3 reads CASSLGLDLGNTIYF. The CDR3 bases are TGTGCCAGCAGCTTAGGGCTAGACCTGGGAAACACCATATATTTT. The chain combines TRBV7-9 with TRBJ1-3; D gene uncertain. V lost 1 base to trimming and J lost 4 bases, with 11 bases between them. Germline CDR1 and CDR2: SEHNR and FQNEAQ (reference sequence). The CDR3 contains 15 residues.

Only a few counts were recorded for this clonotype. The chain couples TRBV12-3 or TRBV12-4 to TRBJ1-1, with TRBD1 identical over 10 bases. V lost 6 bases and J lost 0; bases outside the gene matches: 4. This CDR3 has 15 amino acids. The CDR3 sequence is CASSRQGALNTEAFF. Written as DNA, the CDR3 is TGTGCCAGCAGCAGACAGGGGGCACTGAACACTGAAGCTTTCTTT.

This clonotype was counted between two and nine times. The chain couples TRBV5-1 to TRBJ2-5, with 10 bases matching TRBD2. Trimming cost V 2 bases and J 5 bases; bases outside gene matches: 3. Germline V gene lookup returns CDR1 SGHRS and CDR2 YFSETQ. The CDR3 runs 14 residues. The CDR3 spells CASSFLAGEETQYF. In nucleotides, the CDR3 is TGCGCCAGCAGCTTTCTAGCGGGAGAGGAGACCCAGTACTTC.

This clonotype has just one count. This rearrangement joins TRBV7-3 to TRBJ1-2, with D possibly matching TRBD1 (6 bases). The V end was cut by 1 base, the J end by 7 bases, with 10 bases between. Germline V CDR1 and CDR2: SGHTA, FQGTGA. The CDR3 is 13 residues long. CDR3: CASSLSQGSGYTF. The CDR3 nucleotides read TGTGCCAGCAGCTTAAGCCAGGGGTCTGGCTACACCTTC.

The chain has TRBV2 and TRBJ2-3; 8 nucleotides match TRBD2. Germline V gene lookup returns CDR1 SNHLY and CDR2 FYNNEI. This CDR3 is built from 14 residues. The ends lost 7 bases at V and 2 bases at J; junction bases unmatched: 5. The CDR3, as DNA: TGTGCCAGCACTCAGCGGGAGTTCACAGATACGCAGTATTTT. It is translated as CASTQREFTDTQYF.

The chain employs TRBV20-1 and TRBJ2-1; TRBD2 matches at 13 bases. Trimming cost V 4 bases and J 6 bases; bases outside gene matches: 6. The CDR3 loop spans 15 amino acids. The germline V gene encodes CDR1 DFQATT and CDR2 SNEGSKA (reference sequence). This CDR3 is CSAIPGTSGTNEQFF. The CDR3 DNA reads as TGCAGTGCTATCCCGGGGACTAGCGGGACCAATGAGCAGTTCTTC.

This clonotype has more than one count but fewer than ten. The chain recombines TRBV5-1 with TRBJ1-5, with D maybe TRBD1 (6 bases). V lost 0 bases and J lost 5, with 12 bases in between. This CDR3 is 15 amino acids long. The germline V gene has CDR1 SGHRS and CDR2 YFSETQ. The CDR3, as DNA: TGCGCCAGCAGCTTGGTAGCAGGGGAGTATCAGCCCCAGCATTTT. This encodes CASSLVAGEYQPQHF. The full variable domain, with the rest looked up from reference TRBV5-1 and TRBJ1-5, is KAGVTQTPRYLIKTRGQQVTLSCSPISGHRSVSWYQQTPGQGLQFLFEYFSETQRNKGNFPGRFSGRQFSNSRSEMNVSTLELGDSALYLCASSLVAGEYQPQHFGDGTRLSIL.

This rearrangement joins TRBV18 to TRBJ2-3, with 9 bases matching TRBD2. Losses at the gene ends were 2 bases for V and 5 bases for J; bases not matched to a gene: 14. CDR1 is KGHSH and CDR2 is LQKENI in the germline V gene. There are 18 residues in the CDR3. CDR3 in DNA: TGTGCCAGCTCACCAGTGTCTAGCGGGACGCTCGGGGGAGATACGCAGTATTTT. Encoded protein: CASSPVSSGTLGGDTQYF.

The CDR3 sequence is CAISEPTTRASDEQFF. CDR3 coding DNA: TGTGCCATCAGTGAGCCCACCACCCGAGCTAGCGATGAGCAGTTCTTC. The gene calls are TRBV10-3 and TRBJ2-1; a weak D match, TRBD2 (6 bases). There are 16 residues in the CDR3. Between the trimmed V and J ends, which lost 2 bases and 8 bases, there was a span of 19 bases. Germline CDR1 ENHRY, CDR2 SYGVKD.

The CDR3, as DNA: TGTGCCAGCCAGGGGCCATGGACCTACGAGCAGTACTTC. Its protein product is CASQGPWTYEQYF. The rearrangement uses TRBV6-1 and TRBJ2-7; tentatively, D is TRBD1 (6 bases). The V and J ends lost 8 bases and 2 bases respectively, with 13 bases between them. The CDR3 loop spans 13 amino acids. Germline CDR1 is MNHNS and CDR2 is SASEGT.